Listed below are T cell receptor beta chains from one sample, sequenced in a study of blood T cells in healthy people across ages. From the 5' RACE reads, TCRdb called clonotypes with MiXCR, one entry per CDR3 protein. Of some 640,000 distinct CDR3 sequences listed, approximately 30% are singletons. The specimen was blood. The receptor set was obtained from a woman older than 75 in good health. CDR3s include the opening cysteine and the closing phenylalanine or tryptophan. A D gene is named only where the DNA matches it firmly. Expanded clones are given a class, and other clones once, few, many or no size at all.

>TRBV15|TRBJ1-5|NA|many
CATSRAVGPSNQPQHF
TGTGCCACCAGCAGAGCGGTAGGGCCTAGCAATCAGCCCCAGCATTTT
>TRBV4-3|TRBJ2-3|TRBD2|NA
CASSQAVTSGGEHTDTQYF
TGCGCCAGCAGCCAAGCAGTGACTAGCGGGGGGGAACACACAGATACGCAGTATTTT
>TRBV28|TRBJ2-7|TRBD1|few
CASSKMDRAGNEQYF
TGTGCCAGCAGCAAAATGGACAGGGCTGGTAATGAGCAGTACTTC
>TRBV6-2/TRBV6-3|TRBJ2-2|NA|few
CASSSLPGNTGELFF
TGTGCCAGCAGTTCCCTTCCGGGGAACACCGGGGAGCTGTTTTTT
>TRBV7-8|TRBJ1-2|NA|many
CASSLGAQGANYGYTF
TGTGCCAGCAGCTTAGGGGCCCAGGGAGCTAACTATGGCTACACCTTC
>TRBV7-2|TRBJ2-7|NA|NA
CASSLRGGSHEQYF
TGTGCCAGCAGCTTAAGGGGGGGCTCCCACGAGCAGTACTTC
>TRBV7-2|TRBJ2-3|NA|NA
CASSLELSRGVTQYF
TGTGCCAGCAGCTTAGAACTATCTAGGGGAGTTACGCAGTATTTT
>TRBV30|TRBJ2-5|TRBD1|NA
CAWSQQGAGETQYF
TGTGCCTGGAGCCAACAGGGGGCCGGGGAGACCCAGTACTTC
>TRBV7-2|TRBJ2-5|NA|many
CASSLGGGKETQYF
TGTGCCAGCAGCTTAGGTGGGGGGAAAGAGACCCAGTACTTC
>TRBV4-2|TRBJ2-1|NA|NA
CASNHLAEQFF
TGTGCCAGCAACCATTTGGCTGAGCAGTTCTTT
>TRBV15|TRBJ1-5|NA|few
CATSPGRNQPQHF
TGTGCCACCTCCCCCGGACGCAATCAGCCCCAGCATTTT
>TRBV7-2|TRBJ2-3|TRBD2|many
CASSTVGRGGGTDTQYF
TGTGCCAGCAGCACGGTGGGGCGGGGGGGCGGCACAGATACGCAGTATTTT
>TRBV27|TRBJ2-1|TRBD2|NA
CASRLAGGPIDEQFF
TGTGCCAGCAGGCTAGCGGGGGGGCCTATAGATGAGCAGTTCTTC
>TRBV28|TRBJ1-2|NA|few
CASSLLVDSRANYGYTF
TGTGCCAGCAGTTTATTAGTTGACAGCCGTGCTAACTATGGCTACACCTTC
>TRBV11-2|TRBJ1-4|NA|few
CASSLASTVNEKLFF
TGTGCCAGCAGCTTAGCAAGTACCGTTAATGAGAAACTGTTTTTT
>TRBV28|TRBJ1-1|NA|NA
CASSFTATEAFF
TGTGCCAGCAGTTTTACCGCCACTGAAGCTTTCTTT